This record concerns one TCR beta chain sequence. A second PCR, run for roughly 7 to 11 cycles, used a sample-barcoded 5' primer plus a J-beta primer mix. In TCRdb, the 5' RACE reads were re-called with MiXCR into one record per CDR3 protein. This sample has about 1 million distinct CDR3 sequences, with under 45% found just once. The sample belongs to a study of blood T cells in healthy people across ages. This CDR3 has 16 amino acids. Germline CDR1 is MNHNS and CDR2 is SASEGT. The clonotype comes from a woman aged 55-69 years in good health. Sequencing was performed on blood. This chain links TRBV6-1 with TRBJ2-7; D is perhaps TRBD1 (5 bases). The assigned J gene may be wrong: the sequence end matches TRBJ2-5 better. CDR3 coding DNA: TGTGCCAGCAGTGAGCGTGGCAGGGCGGCTGGGGAGACCCAGTACTTC. It yields the protein CASSERGRAAGETQYF.